Listed here are 26 T cell receptor beta chains from one sample, sequenced in a study of regulatory T cells in long-lasting Graves disease. The time point is: persistent/refractory GD, antithyroid drugs over 5 years with positive TRAb. Researchers made the TCR library from RNA that was extracted from PBMCs. iRepertoire HTBI primers and Arm-PCR of CDR3 regions built TCR beta libraries. TCRdb re-called the multiplex PCR reads through MiXCR, storing one row per CDR3 protein. Among almost 350,000 distinct CDR3 sequences, around a fifth were seen once, and the ten largest hold roughly 27%. Sequenced here: peripheral blood mononuclear cells (PBMCs), sampled when the disease was refractory, from a patient treated with antithyroid drugs. The receptor source for this set is a female donor with Graves disease.

This clonotype was observed many times. The chain combines TRBV2 with TRBJ1-6, with TRBD1 identical over 7 bases. After removal of 7 bases from V and 4 bases from J, the junction contained 4 bases not matched to a gene. Germline V gene data show CDR1 as SNHLY and CDR2 as FYNNEI. CDR3 length: 14 residues. Here the CDR3 DNA reads TGTGCCAGCAAGGACAGGAGTTATAATTCACCCCTCCACTTT. This codes for CASKDRSYNSPLHF.

There are many counts of this clonotype. The CDR3 region is CATAAQGFGTGELFF. In nucleotides, the CDR3 is TGTGCCACCGCTGCCCAAGGATTTGGCACCGGGGAGCTGTTTTTT. This chain connects TRBV2 to TRBJ2-2; D unclear. In germline, CDR1 is SNHLY, CDR2 FYNNEI. V shed 10 bases and J shed 4 bases, with 19 bases lying between them. This CDR3 contains 15 residues.

In its sample, this clonotype was seen a few times. The chain has TRBV12-3 or TRBV12-4 and TRBJ2-3, with 8 bases fitting TRBD2. Losses at the gene ends were 6 bases for V and 1 base for J; bases not matched to a gene: 6. This CDR3 is built from 15 residues. The CDR3 is CASSMTSAGTDTQYF. The DNA of the CDR3 is TGTGCCAGCAGCATGACTAGCGCGGGCACAGATACGCAGTATTTT.

This clonotype has a count of ten or more. CDR3 DNA: TGTGCCAGCAGCCAAGGCAGGAATCAACAGCCCCAGCATTTT. The encoded protein is CASSQGRNQQPQHF. The V gene is TRBV14, the J gene TRBJ1-5; unclear D gene. CDR1 is SGHDN and CDR2 is FVKESK in the germline V gene. The CDR3 is made up of 14 amino acids. The V end lost 1 base, the J end lost 7 bases, and 11 bases lay between the germline ends.

This clonotype was detected a few times. CDR3 loop: CASSPRGQLNSPLHF. The CDR3 coding sequence is TGTGCCAGCAGCCCCCGAGGGCAGCTTAATTCACCCCTCCACTTT. This rearrangement joins TRBV7-8 to TRBJ1-6; the D is unclear. The CDR3 covers 15 residues. Germline V lookup: CDR1 SGHVS, CDR2 FQNEAQ. V was clipped by 5 bases and J by 6 bases, with 14 bases between them.

This clonotype was observed many times. The chain has TRBV11-2 and TRBJ1-6; 7 nucleotides agree with TRBD1. The CDR3 loop spans 14 amino acids. The V gene's germline CDR1 is SGHAT and CDR2 FQNNGV. V lost 5 bases to trimming and J lost 6 bases; unmatched junction nucleotides: 4. The CDR3 DNA follows: TGTGCCAGCAGCCCTCACAGGGGTAATTCACCCCTCCACTTT. This sequence encodes CASSPHRGNSPLHF. The full variable domain, completed using reference TRBV11-2 and TRBJ1-6, is EAGVAQSPRYKIIEKRQSVAFWCNPISGHATLYWYQQILGQGPKLLIQFQNNGVVDDSQLPKDRFSAERLKGVDSTLKIQPAKLEDSAVYLCASSPHRGNSPLHFGNGTRLTVT.

This clonotype was detected a few times. The chain couples TRBV30 to TRBJ2-1, with D hard to call. Looked up from germline, CDR1 is GTSNPN and CDR2 is SVGIG (reference sequence). The ends were cut back, 0 bases at V and 9 bases at J, with 6 bases in the middle. The CDR3 is made up of 11 amino acids. The CDR3 sequence is CAWSVGFEQFF. The CDR3 nucleotides are TGTGCCTGGAGTGTCGGTTTTGAGCAGTTCTTC.

This clonotype was found a few times. J is TRBJ1-4 and V is TRBV7-9; 8 positions match TRBD1. The CDR3 is made up of 14 amino acids. With 5 bases clipped from V and 6 bases from J, the junction kept 5 bases outside the gene matches. Germline V gene data show CDR1 as SEHNR and CDR2 as FQNEAQ (reference sequence). CDR3 in amino acids: CASSKGTGYEKLFF. The CDR3 nucleotides are TGTGCCAGCAGCAAAGGGACAGGTTATGAAAAACTGTTTTTT.

The table lists this clonotype with a few counts. CDR3 in DNA: TGTGCCAGCAGTTTTCAAGACTCACCCCTCCACTTT. Its protein product is CASSFQDSPLHF. The chain has TRBV12-3 or TRBV12-4 and TRBJ1-6; D ambiguous. V gave up 3 bases and J gave up 10 bases, with 7 bases separating them. CDR3 size: 12 residues.

J is TRBJ1-1 and V is TRBV18, with TRBD1 as a possible D gene (6 bases). The CDR3 covers 14 residues. Trimming removed 3 bases at V and 4 bases at J, with 12 bases between. Germline V gene data show CDR1 as KGHSH and CDR2 as LQKENI. CDR3 sequence reads: CASSPRGSSTEAFF. CDR3 DNA: TGTGCCAGCTCACCCAGGGGTAGTTCCACTGAAGCTTTCTTT.

This clonotype was detected a few times. The V call is TRBV18, the J call TRBJ1-2; perhaps TRBD1 as D (5 bases). In germline, CDR1 is KGHSH, CDR2 LQKENI. The CDR3 extends over 17 amino acids. V lost 0 bases, J lost 0 bases, and 14 bases lay in between. In DNA form, the CDR3 reads TGTGCCAGCTCACCACCGGAGCAGGGTTCGACTAACTATGGCTACACCTTC. Protein: CASSPPEQGSTNYGYTF.

V and J are TRBV6-2 or TRBV6-3 and TRBJ2-1, with TRBD2 matching 9 bases. Per germline, CDR1 MNHEY and CDR2 SVGEGT. The V segment lost 3 bases and the J segment 3 bases; nucleotides outside the gene matches: 12. This CDR3 is 18 amino acids long. The CDR3 loop reads CASSYFLAGGPGYNEQFF. The CDR3 DNA reads TGTGCCAGCAGTTATTTCCTGGCGGGAGGGCCGGGCTACAATGAGCAGTTCTTC.

The rearrangement links TRBV3-1 to TRBJ1-6; 9 bases line up with TRBD1. CDR1 and CDR2 (germline): LGHDT, YNNKEL (reference sequence). This CDR3 is built from 15 residues. V shed 3 bases, J shed 7 bases, and the junction held 4 bases outside the gene matches. In nucleotides, the CDR3 is TGTGCCAGCAGCCACAGACAGGGGGGCAATTCACCCCTCCACTTT. Translating it yields CASSHRQGGNSPLHF.

Ten or more counts support this clonotype. This chain joins TRBV11-2 and TRBJ1-2; 8 positions agree with TRBD1. CDR1 and CDR2 from the germline V gene are SGHAT and FQNNGV. The CDR3 covers 16 residues. V shed 1 base and J 7 bases; nucleotides not matched to a gene: 11. The CDR3 DNA is TGTGCCAGCAGCTTAGTCCCCACAGGGGGTGATGGTGGCTACACCTTC. Amino acids: CASSLVPTGGDGGYTF.

Ten or more counts support this clonotype. The chain employs TRBV30 and TRBJ1-2; TRBD1 is a possible D gene (5 bases). The CDR3 contains 13 residues. V was pared by 1 base and J by 3 bases, with 9 bases between. The germline V gene encodes CDR1 GTSNPN and CDR2 SVGIG (reference sequence). This chain's CDR3 is CAWSAGTYYGYTF. The CDR3 nucleotides read TGTGCCTGGAGTGCCGGGACCTACTATGGCTACACCTTC.

The sample holds many counts of this clonotype. The chain recombines TRBV28 with TRBJ2-7; 9 nucleotides align to TRBD1. Germline lookup yields CDR1 MDHEN and CDR2 SYDVKM. J was trimmed by 3 bases and V by 4 bases; bases with no gene match: 7. The CDR3 spans 15 residues. The CDR3 loop is CASSSPGTGNYEQYF. The CDR3 nucleotides are TGTGCCAGCAGTTCACCCGGGACAGGGAACTACGAGCAGTACTTC.

This clonotype was seen more than once but under ten times. The rearrangement joins TRBV4-1 to TRBJ2-5; a weak D match, TRBD1 (5 bases). This CDR3 is 19 amino acids long. The V end was cut by 1 base, the J end by 2 bases, with 23 bases between. Germline V lookup: CDR1 MGHRA, CDR2 YSYEKL. This chain's CDR3 is CASSQGGFTQGARQETQYF. CDR3 in DNA: TGCGCCAGCAGCCAAGGGGGATTCACTCAGGGTGCTCGGCAAGAGACCCAGTACTTC.

This chain connects TRBV15 to TRBJ1-5; 8 bases agree with TRBD1. Losses at the gene ends were 6 bases for V and 2 bases for J; bases not matched to a gene: 3. The CDR3 runs 14 residues. Germline CDR1 and CDR2: LNHNV and YYDKDF (reference sequence). The CDR3, as DNA: TGTGCCACCAGTTTACAGGGGGGCAATCAGCCCCAGCATTTT. Protein sequence: CATSLQGGNQPQHF.

The V call is TRBV20-1, the J call TRBJ2-5; the D gene could be TRBD1 or TRBD2 (5 bases each). Germline lookup yields CDR1 DFQATT and CDR2 SNEGSKA (reference sequence). V lost 6 bases, J lost 1 base, and 15 bases lay in between. The CDR3 is 14 residues long. CDR3 amino acids: CSARRGQGQETQYF. CDR3 nucleotides: TGCAGTGCGAGGAGAGGGCAGGGCCAAGAGACCCAGTACTTC.

This chain joins TRBV6-1 and TRBJ1-2, with D perhaps TRBD1 (5 bases). V was trimmed by 5 bases and J by 4 bases, leaving 20 bases between them. The CDR3 is made up of 16 amino acids. Germline lookup yields CDR1 MNHNS and CDR2 SASEGT. The DNA for the CDR3 is TGTGCCAGCAGTTATAGGGGAGAAGTTCTCTCCTATGGCTACACCTTC. Encoded protein: CASSYRGEVLSYGYTF.

This clonotype was observed at least ten times. V and J are TRBV2 and TRBJ1-6, with D perhaps TRBD1 (6 bases). Germline loops: CDR1 SNHLY, CDR2 FYNNEI. V lost 7 bases and J 9 bases, leaving 13 bases between the germline ends. The length of the CDR3 is 13 residues. Written as DNA, the CDR3 is TGTGCCAGCAATGCAGGGGCCGGTTCACCCCTCCACTTT. The encoded protein is CASNAGAGSPLHF.

This clonotype occurred a few times. The genes are TRBV4-1 and TRBJ2-5, with D perhaps matching TRBD1 (5 bases). CDR3 size: 19 residues. Trimming removed 0 bases from V and 6 bases from J, with 26 bases in between. CDR1 is MGHRA and CDR2 is YSYEKL in the germline V gene. For the CDR3, the DNA is TGCGCCAGCAGCCAAGATAGTGGGGCAGCACGAAAGCACGTGAAGACCCAGTACTTC. Protein: CASSQDSGAARKHVKTQYF.

The table lists this clonotype with a few counts. The V gene is TRBV28, the J gene TRBJ2-2; perhaps TRBD1 as D (6 bases). V was pared by 3 bases and J by 3 bases, with 11 bases between. The germline V gene encodes CDR1 MDHEN and CDR2 SYDVKM. CDR3 length: 15 residues. The CDR3 spells CASSLTGSYTGELFF. The CDR3 DNA sequence: TGTGCCAGCAGTTTGACAGGTTCTTACACCGGGGAGCTGTTTTTT. Combining the CDR3 with reference TRBV28 and TRBJ2-2 gives the whole variable domain DVKVTQSSRYLVKRTGEKVFLECVQDMDHENMFWYRQDPGLGLRLIYFSYDVKMKEKGDIPEGYSVSREKKERFSLILESASTNQTSMYLCASSLTGSYTGELFFGEGSRLTVL.

This clonotype came up a few times. The chain joins TRBV12-3 or TRBV12-4 to TRBJ2-2; 10 bases line up with TRBD1. The length of the CDR3 is 16 residues. The J segment lost 3 bases and the V segment lost 6 bases, leaving 7 bases of the junction unmatched. The CDR3 sequence: CASRSPGTGDTGELFF. The CDR3 DNA reads as TGTGCCAGCAGAAGCCCCGGGACAGGGGACACCGGGGAGCTGTTTTTT.

The chain employs TRBV20-1 and TRBJ1-2, with 9 bases that match TRBD1. The CDR3 runs to 15 residues. V shed 3 bases and J 2 bases; nucleotides not matched to a gene: 7. Germline CDR1 and CDR2: DFQATT and SNEGSKA (reference sequence). Here the CDR3 reads CSASPAGQGNYGYTF. The CDR3 DNA reads as TGCAGTGCTAGTCCCGCGGGACAGGGAAACTATGGCTACACCTTC.

This clonotype has ten or more counts. The chain combines TRBV6-5 with TRBJ2-5, with 10 nucleotides matching TRBD1. Germline assignment: CDR1 MNHEY and CDR2 SVGAGI. V shed 2 bases, J shed 3 bases, and the junction held 6 bases outside the gene matches. The CDR3 runs 16 residues. CDR3 amino acids: CASSYSGTGVKETQYF. As DNA, the CDR3 is TGTGCCAGCAGTTACAGCGGGACAGGGGTTAAAGAGACCCAGTACTTC.